Shown below are 10 T cell receptor beta chains from a single sample sequenced in a study of shared clonotypes between healthy human individuals. Produced via immunoSEQ multiplex PCR; TCRdb's table is partial and in-frame only. The sample has millions of clones, over 85% seen once. Positively selected for CCR7, the CD45RO-negative cells used as naive CD8 cells excluded terminally differentiated effector memory CD45RA+ cells. The source material was naive CD8+ T cells sorted from blood. These receptor sequences come from a man aged 18 to 30 in good health.

The chain combines TRBV27 with TRBJ2-1, with 8 bases matching TRBD1. CDR3 length equals 16 residues. V was pared by 5 bases and J by 3 bases, with 9 bases of the junction left unmatched. The germline V gene has CDR1 MNHEY and CDR2 SMNVEV (reference sequence). CDR3 in DNA: TGTGCCAGCAGTGTAGACAGGGGTCCGAACTACAATGAGCAGTTCTTC. It encodes CASSVDRGPNYNEQFF.

A word on this clone: Its ends do not fully match the called genes, so a read error is possible. This CDR3 is also generated by other DNA sequences in the sample. The chain couples TRBV4-1 to TRBJ2-7, with D maybe TRBD1 (5 bases). CDR1 is MGHRA and CDR2 is YSYEKL in the germline V gene. The CDR3 runs 16 residues. CDR3 region: CASSQDYPQGSYEQYF. CDR3 bases: TGCGCTAGCAGCCAAGATTACCCCCAGGGCTCCTACGAGCAGTACTTC.

The chain recombines TRBV27 with TRBJ2-1, with 7 nucleotides matching TRBD1. This CDR3 contains 17 residues. The ends lost 5 bases at V and 0 bases at J; junction bases unmatched: 10. CDR1 and CDR2 from the germline V gene are MNHEY and SMNVEV (reference sequence). The CDR3 DNA sequence: TGTGCCAGCAGTCTGAGCCCGACAGGGAGCTCCTACAATGAGCAGTTCTTC. Its protein is CASSLSPTGSSYNEQFF.

This rearrangement joins TRBV29-1 to TRBJ2-7; a weak D match, TRBD2 (5 bases). CDR1 is SQVTM, CDR2 ANQGSEA, per germline. This CDR3 has 14 residues. V lost 1 base to trimming and J lost 0 bases, with 10 bases between them. CDR3 in amino acids: CSVEVGSGSYEQYF. The CDR3 nucleotides are TGCAGCGTTGAAGTGGGCAGCGGCTCCTACGAGCAGTACTTC.

Only one count was recorded for this clone. V usage is TRBV9 and J usage is TRBJ2-3; 7 nucleotides agree with TRBD2. Germline V gene data show CDR1 as SGDLS and CDR2 as YYNGEE. V lost 1 base to trimming and J lost 3 bases; unmatched junction nucleotides: 5. This CDR3 contains 15 residues. The CDR3 DNA sequence: TGTGCCAGCAGCGTACCCCGGGGGGAAACAGATACGCAGTATTTT. Protein sequence: CASSVPRGETDTQYF.

The chain combines TRBV18 with TRBJ2-7; D call uncertain. Trimming shortened V by 3 bases and J by 3 bases, and 12 bases separated the two germline ends. The CDR3 loop spans 14 amino acids. CDR1 and CDR2 from the germline V gene are KGHSH and LQKENI. CDR3 DNA: TGTGCCAGCTCACCTCAGGAGTTTGTCTACGAGCAGTACTTC. Protein: CASSPQEFVYEQYF.

The rearrangement links TRBV10-2 to TRBJ2-1; D is unclear. The germline CDR1 and CDR2 sequences are WSHSY and SAAADI. CDR3 size: 14 residues. Trimming left V 3 bases short and J 0 bases short, with 6 bases between. CDR3 bases: TGCGCCAGCAGTGACTTGAGCTCCTACAATGAGCAGTTCTTC. Amino acid sequence: CASSDLSSYNEQFF.

The chain is built from TRBV9 and TRBJ2-2; 12 nucleotides match TRBD1. CDR3 length equals 17 residues. Trimming cost V 4 bases and J 2 bases; bases outside gene matches: 6. The germline V gene encodes CDR1 SGDLS and CDR2 YYNGEE. CDR3 amino acids: CASSFRDRGLNTGELFF. CDR3 coding DNA: TGTGCCAGCAGCTTCAGGGACAGGGGGCTAAACACCGGGGAGCTGTTTTTT.

This rearrangement joins TRBV13 to TRBJ2-1; 11 nucleotides align to TRBD2. This CDR3 has 16 amino acids. In germline, CDR1 is PRHDT, CDR2 FYEKMQ (reference sequence). J gave up 4 bases and V 0 bases, and 2 bases lay outside the gene matches. This CDR3 is CASSLGTSGTYNEQFF. As DNA, the CDR3 is TGTGCCAGCAGCTTAGGGACTAGCGGGACTTACAATGAGCAGTTCTTC.

The gene calls are TRBV4-2 and TRBJ2-1, with D possibly TRBD2 on 6 matching bases. The CDR3 has 17 residues. Germline V gives CDR1 LGHNA, CDR2 YNFKEQ. Trimming took off 3 bases at V and 7 bases at J, with 22 bases between the two ends. Here the CDR3 reads CASSQPPSEAGRNEQFF. In DNA, the CDR3 is TGTGCCAGCAGCCAGCCGCCAAGTGAGGCGGGGCGGAATGAGCAGTTCTTC.